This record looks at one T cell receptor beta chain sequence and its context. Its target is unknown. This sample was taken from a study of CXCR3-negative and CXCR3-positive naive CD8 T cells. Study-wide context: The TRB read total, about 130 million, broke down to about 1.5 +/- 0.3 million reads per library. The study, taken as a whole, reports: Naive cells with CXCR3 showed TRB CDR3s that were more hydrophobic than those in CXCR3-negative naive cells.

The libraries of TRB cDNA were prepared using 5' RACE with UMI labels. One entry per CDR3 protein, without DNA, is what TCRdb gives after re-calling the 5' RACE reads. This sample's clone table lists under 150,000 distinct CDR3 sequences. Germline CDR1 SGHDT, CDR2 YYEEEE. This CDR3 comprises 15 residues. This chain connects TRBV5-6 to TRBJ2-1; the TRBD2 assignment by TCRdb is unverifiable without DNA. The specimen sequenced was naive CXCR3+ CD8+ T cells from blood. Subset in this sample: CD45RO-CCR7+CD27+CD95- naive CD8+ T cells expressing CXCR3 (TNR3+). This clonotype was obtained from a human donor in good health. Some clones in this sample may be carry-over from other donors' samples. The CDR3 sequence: CASSWGTSGRDEQFF.